The clone carrying this T cell receptor beta chain was observed a few times. Its matching antigen is unknown. The record originates from a study of T cells after yellow fever vaccination. Whole-study context: Preparation of fractions with low cell numbers was performed using SMART-Seq v4 Ultra Low Input. Study conclusions and caveats: Overlap between CD4 and CD8 compartments was detected for a small share of clonotypes. In post-booster samples, most primary-vaccination clones reappeared (approximately 96% CD4, 88% CD8).

This CDR3 comprises 15 residues. Germline CDR1 reads MGHRA; CDR2 reads YSYEKL. Trimming shortened V by 0 bases and J by 0 bases, and 7 bases separated the two germline ends. TCRdb re-called the 5' RACE reads with MiXCR, one entry per CDR3 protein. The sample yields some 340,000 distinct CDR3 sequences, roughly 10% seen once. The chain has TRBV4-1 and TRBJ2-3; the D is unclear. The clonotype originates from a man aged 18-30 years who received the YFV17D yellow fever vaccine. The source material was CD4+ T cells sorted from PBMCs, sampled 45 days after the yellow fever booster vaccination. The CDR3 DNA sequence: TGCGCCAGCAGCCAAGATTCCACTAGCACAGATACGCAGTATTTT. It yields the protein CASSQDSTSTDTQYF.